The 29 T cell receptor beta chains given below trace back to one sample, sequenced in a study of cytomegalovirus exposure and HLA in healthy donors. 60 Vbeta and 13 Jbeta primers were used in PCR. TCRdb's table, derived via immunoSEQ multiplex PCR, lists solely in-frame clones and lacks some. The profile shows about 130,000 clones, 60% to 85% of them singletons. Material for sequencing was PBMCs. Every receptor here comes from a man between 25 and 39 years old in good health and CMV-seronegative.

The CDR3 is CASSFPGGSGDEQYF. CDR3 in DNA: TGTGCCAGCAGCTTCCCGGGGGGTTCGGGGGACGAGCAGTACTTC. J is TRBJ2-7 and V is TRBV7-2, with 7 bases fitting TRBD2. The CDR3 length is 15 residues. The J segment lost 5 bases and the V segment lost 3 bases, leaving 10 bases of the junction unmatched. In germline, CDR1 is SGHTA, CDR2 FQGNSA.

The CDR3 DNA reads TGTGCCAGCAGCTTAAACAGAGAAGAGACCCAGTACTTC. This translates into CASSLNREETQYF. The chain joins TRBV7-9 to TRBJ2-5; D gene unclear. This CDR3 has 13 amino acids. V was cut by 2 bases and J by 3 bases, with 7 bases left in between. The V gene's germline CDR1 is SEHNR and CDR2 FQNEAQ (reference sequence).

This chain joins TRBV2 and TRBJ2-1; TRBD2 matches at 8 bases. The CDR3 runs 14 residues. Germline CDR1 is SNHLY and CDR2 is FYNNEI. The ends lost 2 bases at V and 7 bases at J; junction bases unmatched: 4. CDR3 region: CASSEPRGVNEQFF. Written as DNA, the CDR3 is TGTGCCAGCAGTGAACCGCGGGGGGTTAATGAGCAGTTCTTC.

The genes are TRBV29-1 and TRBJ2-3; tentatively, D is TRBD2 (6 bases). The V and J ends lost 6 bases and 0 bases respectively, with 19 bases between them. Germline CDR1 and CDR2: SQVTM and ANQGSEA. The CDR3 runs 16 residues. The CDR3 nucleotides are TGCAGCGTGATTAGCGGAGGGCTTTCTAGCACAGATACGCAGTATTTT. Translated: CSVISGGLSSTDTQYF.

V is TRBV7-9 and J is TRBJ1-6; D is ambiguous. V was pared by 5 bases and J by 6 bases, with 14 bases between. The CDR3 totals 15 residues. Per germline, CDR1 SEHNR and CDR2 FQNEAQ (reference sequence). CDR3 amino acids: CASSDGDLLNSPLHF. The CDR3 nucleotides read TGTGCCAGCAGCGACGGGGATTTACTTAATTCACCCCTCCACTTT.

This clone was observed a handful of times. V and J are TRBV6-1 and TRBJ1-2, with 8 bases matching TRBD1. The germline CDR1 and CDR2 sequences are MNHNS and SASEGT. CDR3 length: 14 amino acids. V gave up 7 bases and J gave up 4 bases; unmatched junction bases: 8. The DNA for the CDR3 is TGTGCCAGCATTCCTTGGACAGGGCCCTATGGCTACACCTTC. This codes for CASIPWTGPYGYTF.

The chain combines TRBV13 with TRBJ2-7; D possibly corresponds to TRBD2 (6 bases). Looked up from germline, CDR1 is PRHDT and CDR2 is FYEKMQ (reference sequence). This CDR3 contains 15 residues. Trimming pared 1 base from V and 6 bases from J, leaving 16 bases between. The CDR3 spells CASSLVRRGSPEQYF. The CDR3 DNA is TGTGCCAGCAGCTTAGTCCGCCGGGGGAGCCCCGAGCAGTACTTC.

V usage is TRBV11-2 and J usage is TRBJ2-5; D is unresolved. The CDR3 contains 15 residues. In germline, CDR1 is SGHAT, CDR2 FQNNGV. The V end lost 4 bases, the J end lost 1 base, and 13 bases lay between the germline ends. CDR3 loop: CASSYTYSGQETQYF. Written as DNA, the CDR3 is TGTGCCAGCAGCTATACCTATAGTGGCCAAGAGACCCAGTACTTC. Using reference TRBV11-2 and TRBJ2-5 for the parts outside the CDR3, the full variable domain is EAGVAQSPRYKIIEKRQSVAFWCNPISGHATLYWYQQILGQGPKLLIQFQNNGVVDDSQLPKDRFSAERLKGVDSTLKIQPAKLEDSAVYLCASSYTYSGQETQYFGPGTRLLVL.

The CDR3 loop reads CASVGQQNTEAFF. The CDR3, as DNA: TGTGCCAGCGTGGGACAGCAGAACACTGAAGCTTTCTTT. The chain recombines TRBV28 with TRBJ1-1; 7 bases match TRBD1. CDR1 MDHEN and CDR2 SYDVKM come from the germline V gene. The CDR3 spans 13 residues. The V and J ends lost 8 bases and 1 base, in that order; junction bases with no gene match: 4.

V is TRBV7-2 and J is TRBJ1-2; TRBD1 agrees at 7 bases. The length of the CDR3 is 13 residues. With 5 bases clipped from V and 10 bases from J, the junction kept 10 bases outside the gene matches. Germline CDR1 and CDR2: SGHTA and FQGNSA. In nucleotides, the CDR3 is TGTGCCAGCAGCCAGGACAGGATTGACTACTACACCTTC. It codes for CASSQDRIDYYTF. The full variable domain, completed using reference TRBV7-2 and TRBJ1-2, is GAGVSQSPSNKVTEKGKDVELRCDPISGHTALYWYRQSLGQGLEFLIYFQGNSAPDKSGLPSDRFSAERTGGSVSTLTIQRTQQEDSAVYLCASSQDRIDYYTFGSGTRLTVV.

Only one count was recorded for this clone. The chain combines TRBV6-5 with TRBJ1-2, with D possibly TRBD1 on 6 matching bases. Germline values: CDR1 MNHEY, CDR2 SVGAGI. The CDR3 is 12 residues long. The germline V and J ends were trimmed by 6 bases and 4 bases, with 9 bases remaining between them. The CDR3 region is CASRQDSYGYTF. The CDR3 DNA reads TGTGCCAGCAGACAGGACAGCTATGGCTACACCTTC.

CDR3 amino acids: CASSVQAGGTDTQYF. The CDR3 DNA reads TGTGCCAGCAGCGTACAAGCGGGAGGCACAGATACGCAGTATTTT. The J gene is TRBJ2-3, the V gene TRBV9; 8 bases agree with TRBD2. Germline loops: CDR1 SGDLS, CDR2 YYNGEE. The CDR3 is made up of 15 amino acids. V lost 1 base and J lost 1; bases outside the gene matches: 2.

The chain carries TRBV28 and TRBJ2-6; maybe TRBD2 (7 bases). The length of the CDR3 is 18 residues. Per germline, CDR1 MDHEN and CDR2 SYDVKM. Trimming removed 2 bases at V and 0 bases at J, with 14 bases between. In DNA form, the CDR3 reads TGTGCCAGCAGTTTAGGGGGGGCTTCAGGCTCTGGGGCCAACGTCCTGACTTTC. It codes for CASSLGGASGSGANVLTF.

The chain links TRBV5-1 to TRBJ2-5; a possible D gene is TRBD1 (6 bases). Trimming removed 2 bases from V and 2 bases from J, with 10 bases in between. CDR1 is SGHRS and CDR2 is YFSETQ in the germline V gene. The CDR3 is made up of 14 amino acids. The CDR3 spells CASSLQDRQETQYF. CDR3 sequence (DNA): TGCGCCAGCAGCTTACAAGACAGGCAAGAGACCCAGTACTTC.

The CDR3 DNA reads TGTGCCAGTAGTATTCGGGGATCTGGGGCCAACGTCCTGACTTTC. This gives the protein CASSIRGSGANVLTF. V and J are TRBV19 and TRBJ2-6, with a weak D call TRBD2 (5 bases). The V gene lost 3 bases and the J gene lost 1 base, with 7 bases spanning the gap. CDR1 is LNHDA and CDR2 is SQIVND in the germline V gene (reference sequence). The CDR3 length is 15 residues.

This chain connects TRBV27 to TRBJ2-1, with a possible D match to TRBD2 (7 bases). This CDR3 is 12 amino acids long. Germline V gives CDR1 MNHEY, CDR2 SMNVEV (reference sequence). V lost 7 bases and J 11 bases, leaving 15 bases between the germline ends. CDR3 nucleotides: TGTGCCAGCATGGGGGGCGGGAGTAAGCAGTTCTTC. Protein product: CASMGGGSKQFF.

The CDR3 DNA sequence: TGTGCCAGCAGCTTCGGGGACAGTATGAACACTGAAGCTTTCTTT. This codes for CASSFGDSMNTEAFF. This sequence joins TRBV5-4 and TRBJ1-1, with TRBD1 identical over 7 bases. Looked up from germline, CDR1 is SGHNT and CDR2 is YYREEE (reference sequence). This CDR3 has 15 residues. The V and J ends lost 2 bases and 0 bases, in that order; junction bases with no gene match: 4.

The chain is built from TRBV7-8 and TRBJ2-4, with 7 bases fitting TRBD1. This CDR3 region has 16 residues. J gave up 0 bases and V 3 bases, and 5 bases lay outside the gene matches. Per the germline V gene, CDR1 is SGHVS and CDR2 is FQNEAQ. Here the CDR3 reads CASSLKGQKAKNIQYF. Here the CDR3 DNA reads TGTGCCAGCAGCTTGAAGGGACAGAAAGCCAAAAACATTCAGTACTTC. Full variable domain (rest looked up from reference TRBV7-8 and TRBJ2-4): GAGVSQSPRYKVAKRGQDVALRCDPISGHVSLFWYQQALGQGPEFLTYFQNEAQLDKSGLPSDRFFAERPEGSVSTLKIQRTQQEDSAVYLCASSLKGQKAKNIQYFGAGTRLSVL.

This CDR3 is CASSWGQGHTEAFF. The CDR3, as DNA: TGCGCCAGCAGCTGGGGACAGGGCCACACTGAAGCTTTCTTT. The chain uses TRBV5-1 and TRBJ1-1, with 9 positions matching TRBD1. The V and J ends lost 3 bases and 3 bases, in that order; junction bases with no gene match: 3. Germline V CDR1 and CDR2: SGHRS, YFSETQ. The CDR3 extends over 14 amino acids.

The chain couples TRBV5-1 to TRBJ2-3, with D perhaps TRBD2 (6 bases). This CDR3 is built from 14 residues. Trimming cost V 4 bases and J 0 bases, with 9 bases left between them. Per germline, CDR1 SGHRS and CDR2 YFSETQ. CDR3 coding DNA: TGCGCCAGCAGCCCCGGACTAAGCACAGATACGCAGTATTTT. Translation gives CASSPGLSTDTQYF.

The J gene is TRBJ1-2, the V gene TRBV5-1; possibly TRBD1 for D (6 bases). V lost 0 bases and J lost 2, with 11 bases in between. The CDR3 is made up of 15 amino acids. Germline CDR1 is SGHRS and CDR2 is YFSETQ. The DNA for the CDR3 is TGCGCCAGCAGCTTGGAGCGGACAGCCAACTATGGCTACACCTTC. Its protein product is CASSLERTANYGYTF.

The chain employs TRBV4-2 and TRBJ2-1; 7 nucleotides align to TRBD1. The trim removed 3 bases at V and 6 bases at J, leaving 11 bases unmatched. The CDR3 contains 16 residues. CDR1 and CDR2 from the germline V gene are LGHNA and YNFKEQ. The CDR3: CASSQQTGTAVNEQFF. The CDR3 DNA follows: TGTGCCAGCAGCCAGCAAACCGGGACAGCTGTCAATGAGCAGTTCTTC.

Worth noting for this clone: Other DNA sequences from this sample encode an identical CDR3 as well. The chain employs TRBV7-6 and TRBJ2-7, with D possibly matching TRBD1 (6 bases). Between the trimmed V and J ends, which lost 5 bases and 2 bases, there was a span of 16 bases. The CDR3 spans 15 residues. Germline V lookup: CDR1 SGHVS, CDR2 FNYEAQ. CDR3 loop: CASSLQGNGPYEQYF. The CDR3 nucleotides are TGTGCCAGCAGCCTCCAGGGGAACGGTCCCTACGAGCAGTACTTC. Full variable domain (remainder filled in from reference TRBV7-6 and TRBJ2-7): GAGVSQSPRYKVTKRGQDVALRCDPISGHVSLYWYRQALGQGPEFLTYFNYEAQQDKSGLPNDRFSAERPEGSISTLTIQRTEQRDSAMYRCASSLQGNGPYEQYFGPGTRLTVT.

The gene calls are TRBV6-5 and TRBJ2-5; possibly TRBD2 for D (7 bases). Looked up from germline, CDR1 is MNHEY and CDR2 is SVGAGI. The CDR3 has 16 amino acids. Trimming removed 0 bases at V and 5 bases at J, with 16 bases between. CDR3 sequence: CASSYSSTGGRETQYF. DNA for the CDR3: TGTGCCAGCAGTTACTCGAGTACGGGGGGCAGGGAGACCCAGTACTTC.

The V and J genes are TRBV28 and TRBJ1-5; TRBD1 aligns across 9 bases. Trimming took 6 bases from V and 6 from J; bases not matched to a gene: 15. This CDR3 is built from 17 residues. The germline CDR1 and CDR2 sequences are MDHEN and SYDVKM. The CDR3 region is CASSSSTLQGASQPQHF. The CDR3 nucleotides are TGTGCCAGCAGCTCCTCAACGTTACAGGGGGCGAGTCAGCCCCAGCATTTT.

The rearrangement uses TRBV4-2 and TRBJ2-1, with 10 bases identical to TRBD2. The CDR3 length is 17 residues. V shed 0 bases, J shed 14 bases, and the junction held 16 bases outside the gene matches. Germline V gene lookup returns CDR1 LGHNA and CDR2 YNFKEQ. The CDR3 DNA reads TGTGCCAGCAGCCAAGATTGGGGAGCGGGAGGGCCCACTCGAGAGTTCTTC. As protein: CASSQDWGAGGPTREFF.

This clone was picked up a small number of times. The chain carries TRBV6-1 and TRBJ2-5; D might be TRBD1 (6 bases). The germline gives CDR1 MNHNS, CDR2 SASEGT. This CDR3 spans 15 amino acids. The V end was cut by 4 bases, the J end by 1 base, with 13 bases between. The CDR3 sequence is CASSAAPDSQETQYF. The CDR3 DNA reads as TGTGCCAGCAGTGCCGCACCGGACAGCCAAGAGACCCAGTACTTC.

This chain uses TRBV29-1 with TRBJ1-2, with TRBD1 matching 8 bases. V lost 3 bases, J lost 2 bases, and 5 bases stayed unmatched. This CDR3 has 14 amino acids. CDR1 and CDR2 (germline): SQVTM, ANQGSEA. This CDR3 reads CSVEGQEANYGYTF. The CDR3, as DNA: TGCAGCGTTGAGGGACAGGAGGCCAACTATGGCTACACCTTC.

The chain recombines TRBV5-1 with TRBJ2-3, with a tentative D call TRBD1 (5 bases). Germline CDR1 SGHRS, CDR2 YFSETQ. The CDR3 totals 14 residues. V shed 5 bases and J shed 4 bases, with 14 bases lying between them. CDR3 bases: TGCGCCAGCAGGAACGCAGGGATGTCAGATACGCAGTATTTT. This translates into CASRNAGMSDTQYF.